This T cell receptor (beta chain) was identified during a study of T cell changes during pregnancy in multiple sclerosis. Produced via immunoSEQ multiplex PCR; TCRdb's table is partial and in-frame only. The sample includes approximately 50,000 clones, 80% to 95% of them seen just once. Trimming cost V 4 bases and J 6 bases; bases outside gene matches: 6. Per germline, CDR1 SGHRS and CDR2 YFSETQ. CDR3 length: 16 amino acids. This specimen consisted of CD4+ T cells from peripheral blood mononuclear cells, obtained after pregnancy. The source is a female donor with multiple sclerosis, enrolled in a pregnancy study. The chain couples TRBV5-1 to TRBJ2-1; 14 positions agree with TRBD2. The chain's CDR3 is CASSPGLAGVGNEQFF. CDR3 nucleotide sequence: TGCGCCAGCAGCCCGGGACTAGCGGGAGTGGGCAATGAGCAGTTCTTC.